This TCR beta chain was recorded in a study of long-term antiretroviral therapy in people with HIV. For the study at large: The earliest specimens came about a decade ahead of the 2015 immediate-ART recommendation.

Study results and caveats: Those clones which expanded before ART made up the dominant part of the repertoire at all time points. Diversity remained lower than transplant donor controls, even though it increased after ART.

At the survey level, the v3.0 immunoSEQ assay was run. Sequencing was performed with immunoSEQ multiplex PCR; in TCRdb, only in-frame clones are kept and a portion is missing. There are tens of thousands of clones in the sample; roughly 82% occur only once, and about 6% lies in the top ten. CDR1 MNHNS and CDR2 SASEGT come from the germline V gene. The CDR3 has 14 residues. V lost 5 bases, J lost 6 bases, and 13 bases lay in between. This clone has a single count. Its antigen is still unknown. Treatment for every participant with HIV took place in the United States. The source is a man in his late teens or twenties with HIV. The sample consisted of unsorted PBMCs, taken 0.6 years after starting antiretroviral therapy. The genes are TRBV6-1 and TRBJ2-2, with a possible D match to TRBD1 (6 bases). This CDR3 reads CASSTGSSSGELFF. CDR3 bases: TGTGCCAGCAGTACAGGGTCTAGTTCCGGGGAGCTGTTTTTT.